The TCR beta chain described here comes from a study of OX40 agonist ivuxolimab in advanced cancers. As for the study more broadly: Ivuxolimab, which targeted the costimulatory receptor OX40 (CD134), was an agonistic, fully human IgG2 monoclonal antibody. The dose-escalation cohort was about 87% male with a mean age of around 62 years, ranging from 23 to 79. Peripheral TCRbeta sequencing was intended to test whether TCR sequence diversity was altered and clonal T-cell expansion was caused by ivuxolimab. The paper describes the monotherapy dose-escalation part (N = 52 patients) of the phase I trial of ivuxolimab. Prior anti-PD-1, anti-PD-L1 or anti-CTLA-4 therapy was permitted, and checkpoint inhibitors had been received by less than 45% of dose-escalation patients. Partial responses occurred in three dose-escalation patients, of whom one had hepatocellular carcinoma and two had cutaneous melanoma. Of the approximately 54 dose-escalation patients, hepatocellular carcinoma was present in about 20, melanoma in roughly 15, renal cell carcinoma in 9 and head and neck cancer in 9. Intravenous ivuxolimab was administered to patients every 2 weeks at six dose levels: 0.01, 0.1, 0.3, 1.5, 3 and 10 mg/kg. Broad study findings and their caveats: Low levels of normalized T-cell clonal expansion were also seen in some patients who did not respond. At doses of 0.1 to 3.0 mg/kg, clonal expansion of both CD4+ and CD8+ T cells in blood was seen between baseline and week 6. In partial responders in the 0.1-3.0 mg/kg groups, normalized peripheral clonal expansion was found to be among the lowest, especially among CD8+ T cells. On average, CD8+ T cells showed more expanded clones than CD4+ T cells after ivuxolimab. The antigen specificity of the clonally expanded peripheral T cells was not determined.

For sequencing of the TCRbeta CDR3 region, genomic DNA was extracted from the sorted cells. The immunoSEQ Assay was used for sequencing of TCRbeta CDR3 regions. Drawn from immuneACCESS, this table holds only the in-frame rearrangements with V and J called that TCRdb kept. Clones are partly lost; checked studies trace under half to an unresolved V gene and leave the rest unexplained. The sample data list more than 85,000 clones, and about 90% of these were observed just once. The ten biggest clones cover 1.5% to 2% of the sample. The cysteine opens and the phenylalanine closes a CDR3 of 13 amino acids. This entry keeps only the CDR3 DNA: 39 bases, framed from base 1. V is pared back by 10 bases and J by 1 base, with 13 bases lying between the germline termini. CDR1 MNHNS and CDR2 SASEGT were looked up in the germline V gene. Patients with a history of autoimmune disease or receiving systemic immunosuppression were excluded from the trial. In every dose cohort, peripheral blood was drawn for TCR sequencing at baseline, cycle 4 day 1, and cycle 7 day 1. Samples were obtained from an open-label, multicenter, first-in-human phase I dose-escalation trial of ivuxolimab. Adults with locally advanced or metastatic head and neck squamous cell, hepatocellular, melanoma or renal cell carcinoma were enrolled in the trial. CD4+ and CD8+ T cells were sorted separately from peripheral blood before TCR sequencing.

Comment on this clone: Its target antigen remains unknown. Base qualities are not at hand, and no much larger clone is one base apart.

The chain was built from TRBV6-1 and TRBJ2-5; confidence is insufficient to name the D gene. The receptor comes from an adult with an advanced solid tumor such as melanoma, head and neck, liver or kidney cancer. The source was CD4+ or CD8+ T cells sorted from blood, collected in a trial of the OX40 agonist ivuxolimab. The CDR3 is CATRRAVQETQYF. The bases are TGTGCCACCCGCCGGGCAGTCCAAGAGACCCAGTACTTC.